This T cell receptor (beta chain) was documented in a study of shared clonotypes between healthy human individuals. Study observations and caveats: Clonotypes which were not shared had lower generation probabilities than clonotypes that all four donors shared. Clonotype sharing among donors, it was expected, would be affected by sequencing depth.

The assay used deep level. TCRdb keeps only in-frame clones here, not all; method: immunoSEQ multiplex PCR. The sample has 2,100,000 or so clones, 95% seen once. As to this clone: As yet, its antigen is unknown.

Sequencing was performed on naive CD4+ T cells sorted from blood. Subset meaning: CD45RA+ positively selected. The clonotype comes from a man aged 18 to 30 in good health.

The CDR3 DNA follows: TGCGCCAGCAGTTCAGAGGTGGGCACCAACACTGAAGCTTTCTTT. Protein: CASSSEVGTNTEAFF. The J gene is TRBJ1-1, the V gene TRBV5-1, with unresolved D. CDR3 length equals 15 residues. Germline-derived CDR1 and CDR2 are SGHRS and YFSETQ. V was cut by 5 bases and J by 2 bases, with 16 bases left in between.